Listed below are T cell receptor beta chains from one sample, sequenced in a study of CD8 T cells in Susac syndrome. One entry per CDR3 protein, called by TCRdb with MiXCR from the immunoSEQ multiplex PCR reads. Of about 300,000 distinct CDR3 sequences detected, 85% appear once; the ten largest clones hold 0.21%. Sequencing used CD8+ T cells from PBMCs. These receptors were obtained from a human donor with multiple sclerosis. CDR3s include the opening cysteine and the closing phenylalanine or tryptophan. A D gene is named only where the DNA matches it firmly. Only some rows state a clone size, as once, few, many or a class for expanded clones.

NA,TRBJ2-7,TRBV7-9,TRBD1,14,TGTGTATCGTCAGGGGGCTCCCTTCCCTACGAGCAGTACTTC,CVSSGGSLPYEQYF
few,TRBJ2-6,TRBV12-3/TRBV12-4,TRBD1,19,TGTGCTAGCAGTCCACTCGCCGGGACAGGGTTGAGTGGGGCCAACGTCCTGACTTTC,CASSPLAGTGLSGANVLTF
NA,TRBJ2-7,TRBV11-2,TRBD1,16,TGTGCCAGCAGCTTTTGGCCCGGACAGGGACTTCACGAGCAGTACTTC,CASSFWPGQGLHEQYF
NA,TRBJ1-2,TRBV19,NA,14,TGTGCCAGTAGTATCCCAGACCTTGGCTATGGCTACACCTTC,CASSIPDLGYGYTF
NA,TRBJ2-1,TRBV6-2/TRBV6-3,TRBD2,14,TGTGCCAGTACCACTAGCGGCTCCTACAATGAGCAGTTCTTC,CASTTSGSYNEQFF
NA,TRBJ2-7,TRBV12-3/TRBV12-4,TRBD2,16,TGTGCCAGCAGTTTATCGACTAGCGGGTGGAACTACGAGCAGTACTTC,CASSLSTSGWNYEQYF
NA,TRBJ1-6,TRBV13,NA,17,TGTGCCAGCAGCAAAGTCGAATCCGGGACTCTTAACTCACCCCTCCACTTT,CASSKVESGTLNSPLHF
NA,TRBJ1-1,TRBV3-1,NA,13,TGTGCCAGTGGGGTTGGCGTGGGCACTGAAGCTTTCTTT,CASGVGVGTEAFF
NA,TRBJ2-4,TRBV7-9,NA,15,TGTGCCAGCAGCCCGAGGGGCAGTTCCAAAAACATTCAGTACTTC,CASSPRGSSKNIQYF
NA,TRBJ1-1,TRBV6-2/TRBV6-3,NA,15,TGTGCCAGCAGTTACTCGGGGTCGGCGAACACTGAAGCTTTCTTT,CASSYSGSANTEAFF
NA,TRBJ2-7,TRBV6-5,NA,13,TGTGCCAGCAGTGGAGGGGTCCCCTACGAGCAGTACTTC,CASSGGVPYEQYF
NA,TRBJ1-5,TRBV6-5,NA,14,TGTGCCAGCAGTTACGAGGTGGGGAATCAGCCCCAGCATTTT,CASSYEVGNQPQHF
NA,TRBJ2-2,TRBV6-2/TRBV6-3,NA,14,TGTGCCAGCAGTTCCTACAGGGACACCGGGGAGCTGTTTTTT,CASSSYRDTGELFF
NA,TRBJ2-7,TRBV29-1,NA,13,TGCAGCGTTGTCGGACCCACCTCCTACGAGCAGTACTTC,CSVVGPTSYEQYF
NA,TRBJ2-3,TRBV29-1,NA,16,TGCAGCGTTGAGGGGCCCGGCACTTCTCCCACAGATACGCAGTATTTT,CSVEGPGTSPTDTQYF
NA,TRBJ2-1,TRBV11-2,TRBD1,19,TGTGCCACCTCCGTCCCCGCCGCCGTCCGGGACAGTCCGGTGGATGAGCAGTTCTTC,CATSVPAAVRDSPVDEQFF
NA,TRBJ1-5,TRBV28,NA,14,TGTGCCAGCAGTTTATTTGGTAGCAATCAGCCCCAGCATTTT,CASSLFGSNQPQHF
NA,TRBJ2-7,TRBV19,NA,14,TGTGCCAGTAGTATTTCGGTACAGTCCTACGAGCAGTACTTC,CASSISVQSYEQYF
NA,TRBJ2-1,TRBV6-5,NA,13,TGTGCCAGCAGCCCGTTAGTGGCACTTGAGCAGTTCTTC,CASSPLVALEQFF
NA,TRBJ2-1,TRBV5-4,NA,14,TGTGCCAGCAGCTTGTTGGCGAATTACAATGAGCAGTTCTTC,CASSLLANYNEQFF
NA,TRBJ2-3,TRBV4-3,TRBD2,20,TGCGCCAGCAGCCGCGTGGGACTAGCGGGAGAGGGGGAGGATGGAGATACGCAGTATTTT,CASSRVGLAGEGEDGDTQYF
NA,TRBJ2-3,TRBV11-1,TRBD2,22,TGTGCCAGCAGCCTTTGGGGGCGGGAGGGCCCCCTTCGCAGGTACTATACAGATACGCAGTATTTT,CASSLWGREGPLRRYYTDTQYF
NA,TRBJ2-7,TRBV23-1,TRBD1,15,TGCGCCAGCAGTCAATCAACAGGGGTCTTCTACGAGCAGTACTTC,CASSQSTGVFYEQYF
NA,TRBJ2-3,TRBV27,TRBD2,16,TGTGCCAGCAGTTTAGGGACTAGCGGCAGCACAGATACGCAGTATTTT,CASSLGTSGSTDTQYF
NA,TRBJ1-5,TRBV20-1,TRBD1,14,TGCAGTGCGGAGCCGGGACAGTACGATCAGCCCCAGCATTTT,CSAEPGQYDQPQHF
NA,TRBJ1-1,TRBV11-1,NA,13,TGTGCCAGCAGCTTCCGGGCGGGCACTGAAGCTTTCTTT,CASSFRAGTEAFF
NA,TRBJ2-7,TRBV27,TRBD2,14,TGTGCCAGCAGGGGACCAGCGGGAGCCTACGAGCAGTACTTC,CASRGPAGAYEQYF
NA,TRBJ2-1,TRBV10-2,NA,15,TGCGCCAGCAGTGAGTCAACCTCCCGGTCCGGTGAGCAGTTCTTC,CASSESTSRSGEQFF
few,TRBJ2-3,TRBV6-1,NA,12,TGTGCCAGCAGTTCGGGCAGAGATACGCAGTATTTT,CASSSGRDTQYF
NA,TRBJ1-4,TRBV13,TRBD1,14,TGTGCCAGCAGCTCCGGGACAGGGGATGAAAAACTGTTTTTT,CASSSGTGDEKLFF
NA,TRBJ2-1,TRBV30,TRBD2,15,TGTGCCTATCTAGCGGGAGTCCGGTTAACAAATGAGCAGTTCTTC,CAYLAGVRLTNEQFF
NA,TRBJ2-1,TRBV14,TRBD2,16,TGTGCCAGCAGCCCCCGACTAGCGGGAGGGGTTAATGAGCAGTTCTTC,CASSPRLAGGVNEQFF
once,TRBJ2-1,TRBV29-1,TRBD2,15,TGCAGCGTCGGCCTTAGCGGGAGGGCCTACAATGAGCAGTTCTTC,CSVGLSGRAYNEQFF